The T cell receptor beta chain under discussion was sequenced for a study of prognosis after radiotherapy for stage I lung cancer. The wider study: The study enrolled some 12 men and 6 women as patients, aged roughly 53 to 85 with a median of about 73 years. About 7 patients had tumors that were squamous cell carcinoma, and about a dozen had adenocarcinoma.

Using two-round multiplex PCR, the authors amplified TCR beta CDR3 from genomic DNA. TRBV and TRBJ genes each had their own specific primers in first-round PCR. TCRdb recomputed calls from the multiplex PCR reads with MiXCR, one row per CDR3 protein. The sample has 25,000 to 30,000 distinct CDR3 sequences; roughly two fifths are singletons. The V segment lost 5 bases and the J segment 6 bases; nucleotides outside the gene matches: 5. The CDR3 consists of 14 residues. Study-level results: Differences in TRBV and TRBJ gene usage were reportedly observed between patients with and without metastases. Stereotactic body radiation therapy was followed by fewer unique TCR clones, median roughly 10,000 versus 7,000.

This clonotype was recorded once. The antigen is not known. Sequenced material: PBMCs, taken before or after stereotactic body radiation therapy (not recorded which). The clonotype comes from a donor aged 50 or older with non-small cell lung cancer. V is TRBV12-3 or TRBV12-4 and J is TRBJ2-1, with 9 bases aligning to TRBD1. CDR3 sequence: CASSPQGASNEQFF. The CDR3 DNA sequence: TGTGCCAGCAGTCCACAGGGGGCGTCCAATGAGCAGTTCTTC.